Each of the 15 T cell receptor beta chains below was sequenced from the same sample in a study of OX40 agonist ivuxolimab in advanced cancers. Library preparation used the immunoSEQ multiplex PCR assay. TCRdb retrieved this table from immuneACCESS and kept in-frame rearrangements only. Not all clones are present; in checked studies, unresolved V genes account for under half, and no reason is known for the remainder. This sample is represented by around 30,000 clones; 65% to 85% of them were singletons. The top ten hold 20% to 25% of the sample. The source was CD4+ or CD8+ T cells sorted from blood, collected in a trial of the OX40 agonist ivuxolimab. The receptors stem from an adult with an advanced solid tumor such as melanoma, head and neck, liver or kidney cancer.

A single count supports this clone. J is TRBJ2-3 and V is TRBV28, with 7 bases that match TRBD2. The germline CDR1 and CDR2 sequences are MDHEN and SYDVKM. The CDR3 length is 15 residues. V dropped 2 bases and J dropped 2; count of bases not matched to a gene: 4. The DNA for the CDR3 is TGTGCCAGCAGTTTAAGCGCGGGAGTCACAGATACGCAGTATTTT. Encoded protein: CASSLSAGVTDTQYF.

The chain has TRBV4-3 and TRBJ2-7, with D possibly being TRBD2 (6 bases). CDR3 length equals 13 residues. Trimming stripped 3 bases from V and 1 base from J, with 7 bases between. Per germline, CDR1 LGHNA and CDR2 YSLEER. CDR3 bases: TGCGCCAGCAGCCAGGGGACTTCCTACGAGCAGTACTTC. Translated, it gives CASSQGTSYEQYF.

The CDR3, as DNA: TGCGCCAGCAGCCAAGATACAGCCAGCTCCTACGAGCAGTACTTC. Its protein product is CASSQDTASSYEQYF. This chain uses TRBV5-1 with TRBJ2-7; D remains unclear. V lost 4 bases and J lost 0, with 14 bases in between. Germline CDR1 and CDR2: SGHRS and YFSETQ. This CDR3 has 15 residues.

The V and J genes are TRBV9 and TRBJ2-2; D might be TRBD2 (6 bases). Per germline, CDR1 SGDLS and CDR2 YYNGEE. V lost 0 bases, J lost 4 bases, and 7 bases lay in between. This CDR3 has 14 amino acids. The CDR3 DNA sequence: TGTGCCAGCAGCGTAGAGGGAGGCACCGGGGAGCTGTTTTTT. Translating gives CASSVEGGTGELFF.

This chain links TRBV9 with TRBJ2-1; D ambiguous. V was clipped by 0 bases and J by 4 bases, with 5 bases between them. In germline, CDR1 is SGDLS, CDR2 YYNGEE. The CDR3 totals 13 residues. In DNA form, the CDR3 reads TGTGCCAGCAGCGTAGGGCAGTACAATGAGCAGTTCTTC. Protein: CASSVGQYNEQFF.

The rearrangement links TRBV29-1 to TRBJ2-5; D possibly corresponds to TRBD2 (6 bases). Per germline, CDR1 SQVTM and CDR2 ANQGSEA. V was trimmed by 8 bases and J by 1 base, leaving 17 bases between them. The length of the CDR3 is 14 residues. DNA for the CDR3: TGCAGCTCGATCCCGCGGGGAGGCCAAGAGACCCAGTACTTC. Translation gives CSSIPRGGQETQYF.

The count of this clone is one. The chain joins TRBV2 to TRBJ2-2, with 11 nucleotides matching TRBD2. J gave up 4 bases and V 3 bases, and 4 bases lay outside the gene matches. CDR3 length: 16 amino acids. CDR1 is SNHLY and CDR2 is FYNNEI in the germline V gene. CDR3 nucleotides: TGTGCCAGCAGTGATAAGCTAGCGGGAGGCACCGGGGAGCTGTTTTTT. Residues: CASSDKLAGGTGELFF.

The chain links TRBV6-1 to TRBJ2-5; TRBD1 or TRBD2 may be the D gene (7 bases each). The V gene's germline CDR1 is MNHNS and CDR2 SASEGT. The CDR3 contains 14 residues. The V gene lost 3 bases and the J gene lost 4 bases, with 12 bases spanning the gap. The CDR3 region is CASSEGGGGETQYF. CDR3 bases: TGTGCCAGCAGTGAGGGAGGGGGCGGAGAGACCCAGTACTTC.

The chain couples TRBV5-5 to TRBJ2-1, with TRBD2 identical over 14 bases. J lost 7 bases, V lost 2 bases, and 8 bases had no gene match. In germline, CDR1 is SGHKS, CDR2 YYEKEE (reference sequence). This CDR3 region has 17 residues. This CDR3 is CASSFWTSGRRGNEQFF. The CDR3, as DNA: TGTGCCAGCAGCTTTTGGACTAGCGGGAGGAGGGGGAATGAGCAGTTCTTC.

This chain joins TRBV27 and TRBJ2-7; tentatively, D is TRBD2 (5 bases). The length of the CDR3 is 13 residues. The germline V gene encodes CDR1 MNHEY and CDR2 SMNVEV (reference sequence). V was trimmed by 5 bases and J by 4 bases, leaving 12 bases between them. This CDR3 reads CASSARTDYEQYF. CDR3 DNA sequence: TGTGCCAGCAGTGCCCGGACTGATTACGAGCAGTACTTC.

The chain has TRBV9 and TRBJ2-7; 7 bases line up with TRBD1. Germline-derived CDR1 and CDR2 are SGDLS and YYNGEE. V trimming: 3 bases; J trimming: 0 bases; junction bases outside the gene matches: 9. CDR3 length: 16 amino acids. Written as DNA, the CDR3 is TGTGCCAGCAGCGCCAAAGTGGGACAGCCCTCCTACGAGCAGTACTTC. Protein: CASSAKVGQPSYEQYF.

This chain joins TRBV19 and TRBJ2-1; tentatively, D is TRBD2 (5 bases). Germline V gene sequence: CDR1 LNHDA, CDR2 SQIVND (reference sequence). The CDR3 consists of 13 residues. V lost 10 bases and J 9 bases, leaving 19 bases between the germline ends. The CDR3 is CATRPKTRGEQFF. Written as DNA, the CDR3 is TGTGCCACTCGGCCCAAGACCCGGGGTGAGCAGTTCTTC.

The chain joins TRBV11-2 to TRBJ2-5; 12 positions match TRBD2. The J segment lost 9 bases and the V segment lost 5 bases, leaving 7 bases of the junction unmatched. Germline loops: CDR1 SGHAT, CDR2 FQNNGV. The CDR3 length is 14 residues. CDR3 in amino acids: CASSPSGGARAQYF. The CDR3 DNA reads TGTGCCAGCAGCCCTAGCGGGGGGGCCCGGGCCCAGTACTTC.

This clone was observed a few times. This chain joins TRBV2 and TRBJ2-7; TRBD1 matches 7 bases. Germline V CDR1 and CDR2: SNHLY, FYNNEI. The ends lost 8 bases at V and 3 bases at J; junction bases unmatched: 4. The CDR3 length is 12 residues. This CDR3 reads CASWDSVYEQYF. The CDR3 bases are TGTGCCAGCTGGGACAGCGTCTACGAGCAGTACTTC.

This rearrangement joins TRBV5-1 to TRBJ2-1; 7 bases are shared with TRBD2. The V segment lost 3 bases and the J segment 3 bases; nucleotides outside the gene matches: 3. The CDR3 has 14 residues. Germline V lookup: CDR1 SGHRS, CDR2 YFSETQ. CDR3 region: CASSSTSDYNEQFF. The CDR3 DNA follows: TGCGCCAGCAGCTCCACTAGCGACTACAATGAGCAGTTCTTC.